A selection of T cell receptor beta chains follows, all from one sample in a study of chemoradiotherapy in HPV16-positive cancers. Method: immunoSEQ multiplex PCR; TCRdb's copy keeps in-frame clones and lacks some. The table lists tens of thousands of clones, roughly 89% of them singletons. Specimen: blood, collected from a patient who underwent chemoradiotherapy. The receptors derive from a human donor with HPV-associated anogenital cancer. Both conserved end residues are part of each CDR3. D genes are given only for firm matches. A row's size may be missing; if present it is once, few, many or a size class.

v_gene: TRBV4-3; abundance: few; j_gene: TRBJ2-7; d_gene: -; CDR3aa: CASSFGTAAYEQYF; CDR3nt: TGCGCCAGCAGCTTCGGGACGGCAGCCTACGAGCAGTACTTC
v_gene: TRBV11-1; abundance: -; j_gene: TRBJ2-1; d_gene: TRBD2; CDR3aa: CASSGWTSGGAKEQFF; CDR3nt: TGTGCCAGCAGCGGATGGACTAGCGGGGGGGCCAAGGAGCAGTTCTTC
v_gene: TRBV27; abundance: once; j_gene: TRBJ1-5; d_gene: TRBD1; CDR3aa: CASSLGRGLNQPQHF; CDR3nt: TGTGCCAGCAGTTTAGGCAGGGGGCTTAATCAGCCCCAGCATTTT
v_gene: TRBV7-9; abundance: -; j_gene: TRBJ2-6; d_gene: -; CDR3aa: CASSQTESGANVLTF; CDR3nt: TGTGCCAGCAGTCAAACGGAGTCCGGGGCCAACGTCCTGACTTTC
v_gene: TRBV19; abundance: once; j_gene: TRBJ1-2; d_gene: -; CDR3aa: CASRPEVLYGYTF; CDR3nt: TGTGCCAGCAGGCCCGAAGTCCTTTATGGCTACACCTTC
v_gene: TRBV7-2; abundance: -; j_gene: TRBJ2-7; d_gene: -; CDR3aa: CASSRPTYEQYF; CDR3nt: TGTGCCAGCAGCCGACCCACCTACGAGCAGTACTTC
v_gene: TRBV6-1; abundance: -; j_gene: TRBJ2-5; d_gene: -; CDR3aa: CASSVMRGGQETQYF; CDR3nt: TGTGCCAGCAGTGTAATGAGGGGGGGTCAAGAGACCCAGTACTTC
v_gene: TRBV23-1; abundance: -; j_gene: TRBJ1-2; d_gene: -; CDR3aa: CASSLLAGTPLQYGYTF; CDR3nt: TGCGCCAGCAGTTTATTGGCAGGGACGCCACTACAATATGGCTACACCTTC
v_gene: TRBV28; abundance: -; j_gene: TRBJ2-5; d_gene: -; CDR3aa: CASSLRGTETQYF; CDR3nt: TGTGCCAGCAGTTTACGCGGGACAGAGACCCAGTACTTC
v_gene: TRBV10-1; abundance: -; j_gene: TRBJ2-2; d_gene: TRBD2; CDR3aa: CASSPGGDGELFF; CDR3nt: TGCGCCAGCAGTCCGGGGGGGGACGGGGAGCTGTTTTTT
v_gene: TRBV9; abundance: -; j_gene: TRBJ1-2; d_gene: TRBD1; CDR3aa: CASSVSYPLTGAYGYTF; CDR3nt: TGTGCCAGCAGCGTATCTTACCCCCTGACAGGGGCATATGGCTACACCTTC
v_gene: TRBV11-3; abundance: -; j_gene: TRBJ2-1; d_gene: -; CDR3aa: CASSLGPGYNEQFF; CDR3nt: TGTGCCAGCAGCTTAGGCCCAGGCTACAATGAGCAGTTCTTC
v_gene: TRBV7-3; abundance: -; j_gene: TRBJ2-6; d_gene: -; CDR3aa: CASSPLSSGANVLTF; CDR3nt: TGTGCCAGCAGCCCACTGAGCTCTGGGGCCAACGTCCTGACTTTC
v_gene: TRBV6-6; abundance: -; j_gene: TRBJ2-7; d_gene: TRBD1; CDR3aa: CASGTGGSSYEQYF; CDR3nt: TGTGCCAGCGGGACAGGGGGAAGTTCCTACGAGCAGTACTTC
v_gene: TRBV5-8; abundance: -; j_gene: TRBJ1-2; d_gene: TRBD1; CDR3aa: CASSLQGYGYTF; CDR3nt: TGTGCCAGCAGCTTACAGGGGTATGGCTACACCTTC
v_gene: TRBV6-5; abundance: -; j_gene: TRBJ2-1; d_gene: -; CDR3aa: CASRENNEQFF; CDR3nt: TGTGCCAGCAGAGAAAACAATGAGCAGTTCTTC
v_gene: TRBV28; abundance: -; j_gene: TRBJ1-2; d_gene: TRBD1; CDR3aa: CASSRPGTAYGYTF; CDR3nt: TGTGCCAGTAGCAGACCAGGGACAGCCTATGGCTACACCTTC
v_gene: TRBV2; abundance: -; j_gene: TRBJ2-3; d_gene: -; CDR3aa: CASKNELSDTQYF; CDR3nt: TGTGCCAGCAAAAATGAGTTGTCAGATACGCAGTATTTT
v_gene: TRBV5-1; abundance: -; j_gene: TRBJ1-2; d_gene: TRBD1; CDR3aa: CASSSQGAHGYTF; CDR3nt: TGCGCCAGCAGTTCACAGGGGGCGCATGGCTACACCTTC
v_gene: TRBV5-1; abundance: -; j_gene: TRBJ2-7; d_gene: TRBD2; CDR3aa: CASSLGTSGSYEQYF; CDR3nt: TGCGCCAGCAGCCTGGGGACTAGCGGGAGTTACGAGCAGTACTTC
v_gene: TRBV6-5; abundance: -; j_gene: TRBJ1-1; d_gene: -; CDR3aa: CASRAPNTEAFF; CDR3nt: TGTGCCAGCAGGGCCCCAAATACTGAAGCTTTCTTT
v_gene: TRBV7-2; abundance: -; j_gene: TRBJ1-6; d_gene: TRBD1; CDR3aa: CASSKTGSDSPLHF; CDR3nt: TGTGCCAGCAGTAAGACAGGGAGTGATTCACCCCTCCACTTT
v_gene: TRBV19; abundance: few; j_gene: TRBJ2-2; d_gene: TRBD1; CDR3aa: CASRPGQGDTGELFF; CDR3nt: TGTGCCAGTAGACCGGGACAGGGAGACACCGGGGAGCTGTTTTTT
v_gene: TRBV18; abundance: -; j_gene: TRBJ2-5; d_gene: -; CDR3aa: CASSPDFGETQYF; CDR3nt: TGTGCCAGCTCACCAGATTTCGGGGAGACCCAGTACTTC
v_gene: TRBV15; abundance: -; j_gene: TRBJ2-7; d_gene: -; CDR3aa: CATSRNPRPYEQYF; CDR3nt: TGTGCCACCAGCAGAAACCCCAGGCCCTACGAGCAGTACTTC
v_gene: TRBV6-5; abundance: -; j_gene: TRBJ2-1; d_gene: TRBD2; CDR3aa: CASRGGTSGSNEQFF; CDR3nt: TGTGCCAGCAGGGGTGGGACTAGCGGGAGCAATGAGCAGTTCTTC
v_gene: TRBV6-6; abundance: few; j_gene: TRBJ1-1; d_gene: -; CDR3aa: CASSSHMNTEAFF; CDR3nt: TGTGCCAGCAGCTCTCACATGAACACTGAAGCTTTCTTT
v_gene: TRBV19; abundance: -; j_gene: TRBJ1-2; d_gene: TRBD1; CDR3aa: CASSLRTGLPVTF; CDR3nt: TGTGCCAGTAGTCTCAGGACAGGCCTACCCGTCACCTTC
v_gene: TRBV6-6; abundance: -; j_gene: TRBJ2-4; d_gene: -; CDR3aa: CASSPNKGVAKNIQYF; CDR3nt: TGTGCCAGCAGTCCTAATAAGGGGGTAGCCAAAAACATTCAGTACTTC
v_gene: TRBV6-6; abundance: -; j_gene: TRBJ2-5; d_gene: -; CDR3aa: CASSYSGLQETQYF; CDR3nt: TGTGCCAGCAGTTACTCGGGTCTACAAGAGACCCAGTACTTC
v_gene: TRBV9; abundance: once; j_gene: TRBJ2-2; d_gene: TRBD1; CDR3aa: CASSSGQGITGELFF; CDR3nt: TGTGCCAGCAGCTCAGGACAGGGGATCACCGGGGAGCTGTTTTTT
v_gene: TRBV11-1; abundance: -; j_gene: TRBJ2-2; d_gene: -; CDR3aa: CASSLTPYRHTGELFF; CDR3nt: TGTGCCAGCAGCTTAACCCCCTACAGGCACACCGGGGAGCTGTTTTTT
v_gene: TRBV7-9; abundance: -; j_gene: TRBJ1-1; d_gene: -; CDR3aa: CASSSGQSKPNTEAFF; CDR3nt: TGTGCCAGCAGCTCAGGACAGAGCAAACCAAACACTGAAGCTTTCTTT
v_gene: TRBV2; abundance: -; j_gene: TRBJ1-5; d_gene: -; CDR3aa: CASSASSTGNQPQHF; CDR3nt: TGTGCCAGCAGTGCGTCGTCGACAGGCAATCAGCCCCAGCATTTT
v_gene: TRBV18; abundance: -; j_gene: TRBJ2-7; d_gene: TRBD1; CDR3aa: CASSLSGTGTTYEQYF; CDR3nt: TGTGCCAGCTCACTCTCCGGGACAGGGACTACCTACGAGCAGTACTTC
v_gene: TRBV11-2; abundance: -; j_gene: TRBJ1-6; d_gene: -; CDR3aa: CASSLVRGKGSPLHF; CDR3nt: TGTGCCAGCAGCTTAGTTAGGGGGAAAGGTTCACCCCTCCACTTT
v_gene: TRBV11-2; abundance: -; j_gene: TRBJ2-5; d_gene: -; CDR3aa: CASRQGVYGEETQYF; CDR3nt: TGTGCCAGCAGACAGGGCGTGTACGGTGAAGAGACCCAGTACTTC
v_gene: TRBV11-2; abundance: -; j_gene: TRBJ2-1; d_gene: -; CDR3aa: CASSLLGGSNEQFF; CDR3nt: TGTGCCAGCAGCTTACTGGGGGGCAGCAATGAGCAGTTCTTC
v_gene: TRBV25-1; abundance: -; j_gene: TRBJ1-2; d_gene: TRBD1; CDR3aa: CASSKQGLGANYGYTF; CDR3nt: TGTGCCAGCAGTAAACAGGGGCTAGGAGCTAACTATGGCTACACCTTC
v_gene: TRBV7-9; abundance: -; j_gene: TRBJ2-5; d_gene: -; CDR3aa: CASSSALEGLEQYF; CDR3nt: TGTGCCAGCAGCTCGGCTCTTGAAGGCCTGGAGCAGTACTTC
v_gene: TRBV7-2; abundance: -; j_gene: TRBJ2-1; d_gene: TRBD1; CDR3aa: CASSLAGTDYNEQFF; CDR3nt: TGTGCCAGCAGCTTAGCGGGGACAGATTACAATGAGCAGTTCTTC
v_gene: TRBV2; abundance: once; j_gene: TRBJ1-1; d_gene: -; CDR3aa: CASSEGSGLGTEAFF; CDR3nt: TGTGCCAGCAGTGAAGGATCAGGGTTGGGCACTGAAGCTTTCTTT
v_gene: TRBV18; abundance: -; j_gene: TRBJ2-1; d_gene: -; CDR3aa: CASSPQVGGNEQFF; CDR3nt: TGTGCCAGCTCACCACAGGTGGGGGGTAATGAGCAGTTCTTC
v_gene: TRBV28; abundance: -; j_gene: TRBJ2-7; d_gene: -; CDR3aa: CASRQPGHRFYEQYF; CDR3nt: TGTGCCAGCAGGCAACCGGGACACCGATTTTACGAGCAGTACTTC
v_gene: TRBV4-3; abundance: -; j_gene: TRBJ1-4; d_gene: -; CDR3aa: CASSQEGTGGEKLFF; CDR3nt: TGCGCCAGCAGCCAAGAAGGTACGGGGGGTGAAAAACTGTTTTTT
v_gene: TRBV9; abundance: -; j_gene: TRBJ2-5; d_gene: TRBD1; CDR3aa: CASSIGQAETQYF; CDR3nt: TGTGCCAGCAGCATCGGACAGGCAGAGACCCAGTACTTC
v_gene: TRBV11-2; abundance: -; j_gene: TRBJ2-5; d_gene: -; CDR3aa: CASSFGETQYF; CDR3nt: TGTGCCAGCAGCTTCGGGGAGACCCAGTACTTC
v_gene: TRBV5-5; abundance: -; j_gene: TRBJ2-6; d_gene: TRBD1; CDR3aa: CASTLVTGAGANVLTF; CDR3nt: TGTGCCAGCACCCTTGTGACAGGGGCTGGGGCCAACGTCCTGACTTTC
v_gene: TRBV7-9; abundance: -; j_gene: TRBJ2-1; d_gene: TRBD2; CDR3aa: CASSSNWGGEQFF; CDR3nt: TGTGCCAGCAGCTCTAACTGGGGGGGTGAGCAGTTCTTC
v_gene: TRBV4-3; abundance: -; j_gene: TRBJ1-2; d_gene: TRBD1; CDR3aa: CASSQVGGGLGYYGYTF; CDR3nt: TGCGCCAGCAGCCAAGTTGGAGGGGGCTTAGGGTACTATGGCTACACCTTC